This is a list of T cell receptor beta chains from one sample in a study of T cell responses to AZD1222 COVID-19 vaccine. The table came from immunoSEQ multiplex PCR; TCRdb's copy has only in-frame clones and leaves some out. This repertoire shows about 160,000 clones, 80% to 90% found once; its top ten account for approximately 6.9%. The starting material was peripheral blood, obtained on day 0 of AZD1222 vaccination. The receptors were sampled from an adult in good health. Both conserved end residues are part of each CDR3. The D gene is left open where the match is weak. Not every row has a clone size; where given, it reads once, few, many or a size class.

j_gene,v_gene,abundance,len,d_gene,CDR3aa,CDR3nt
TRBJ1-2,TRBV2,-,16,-,CASTAAGATSNYGYTF,TGTGCCAGCACCGCCGCGGGGGCGACATCTAACTATGGCTACACCTTC
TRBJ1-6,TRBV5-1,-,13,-,CASSSDSSSPLHF,TGCGCCAGCAGCTCGGACAGTAGTTCACCCCTCCACTTT
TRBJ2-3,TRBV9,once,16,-,CASSVGVIGSTDTQYF,TGTGCCAGCAGCGTAGGAGTGATTGGCAGCACAGATACGCAGTATTTT
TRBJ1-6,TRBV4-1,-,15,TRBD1,CASSQADRDRPPLHF,TGCGCCAGCAGCCAAGCCGACAGGGATAGGCCACCCCTCCACTTT
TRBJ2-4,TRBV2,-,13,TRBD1,CASRGQGADIQYF,TGTGCCAGCAGGGGACAGGGCGCGGACATTCAGTACTTC
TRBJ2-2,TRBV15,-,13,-,CATSRDTSGELFF,TGTGCCACCAGCAGAGACACCTCCGGGGAGCTGTTTTTT
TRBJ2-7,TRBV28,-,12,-,CASRLGSYEQYF,TGTGCCAGCAGATTAGGGTCGTACGAGCAGTACTTC
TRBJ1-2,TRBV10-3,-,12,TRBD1,CAIRGQGIGYTF,TGTGCCATCAGAGGACAGGGTATTGGCTACACCTTC
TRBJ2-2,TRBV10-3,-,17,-,CAIMVGWGRANTGELFF,TGTGCCATCATGGTCGGGTGGGGGCGAGCGAACACCGGGGAGCTGTTTTTT
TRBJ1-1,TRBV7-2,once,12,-,CASSLGSLEAFF,TGTGCCAGCAGCTTAGGTTCTCTTGAAGCTTTCTTT
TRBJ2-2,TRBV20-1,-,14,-,CSASRSGDTGELFF,TGCAGTGCTAGTAGGTCGGGGGACACCGGGGAGCTGTTTTTT
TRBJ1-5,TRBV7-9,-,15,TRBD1,CASSLGGQGNQPQHF,TGTGCCAGCAGCTTAGGGGGACAGGGTAATCAGCCCCAGCATTTT
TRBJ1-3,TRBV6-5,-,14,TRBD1,CASSTTGVGNTIYF,TGTGCCAGCAGTACGACAGGGGTTGGAAACACCATATATTTT
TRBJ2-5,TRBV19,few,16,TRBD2,CASTRTSGGLRETQYF,TGTGCCAGTACACGGACTAGCGGGGGGCTTCGTGAGACCCAGTACTTC
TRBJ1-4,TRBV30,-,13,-,CAWSVGTGRKLFF,TGTGCCTGGAGTGTTGGAACGGGGAGAAAACTGTTTTTT
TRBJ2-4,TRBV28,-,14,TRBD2,CASRWGLEKNIQYF,TGTGCCAGCAGATGGGGACTAGAAAAAAACATTCAGTACTTC
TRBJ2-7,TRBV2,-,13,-,CASSPGPNYEQYF,TGTGCCAGCAGCCCGGGACCCAACTACGAGCAGTACTTC
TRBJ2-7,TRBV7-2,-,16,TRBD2,CASSPPRLAGVYEQYF,TGTGCCAGCAGCCCCCCCCGACTAGCGGGGGTCTACGAGCAGTACTTC
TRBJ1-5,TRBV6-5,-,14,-,CASSRTVTNQPQHF,TGTGCCAGCAGCAGGACAGTGACTAATCAGCCCCAGCATTTT
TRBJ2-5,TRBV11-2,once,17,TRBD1,CASTWRGTGLKQETQYF,TGTGCCAGCACCTGGAGGGGGACAGGGCTGAAACAAGAGACCCAGTACTTC
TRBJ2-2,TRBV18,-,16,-,CASSPTVITYTGELFF,TGTGCCAGCTCACCCACCGTTATTACCTACACCGGGGAGCTGTTTTTT
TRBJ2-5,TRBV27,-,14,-,CASSLWGDQETQYF,TGTGCCAGCAGTTTATGGGGGGACCAAGAGACCCAGTACTTC
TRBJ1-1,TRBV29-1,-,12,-,CSVAGWNTEAFF,TGCAGCGTTGCGGGGTGGAACACTGAAGCTTTCTTT
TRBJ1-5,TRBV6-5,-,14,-,CASSYARANQPQHF,TGTGCCAGCAGTTACGCTCGGGCTAATCAGCCCCAGCATTTT
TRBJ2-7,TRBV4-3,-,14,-,CASSQDRNKYEQYF,TGCGCCAGCAGCCAAGATAGAAACAAGTACGAGCAGTACTTC
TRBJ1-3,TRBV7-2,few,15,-,CASSLVVGAGNTIYF,TGTGCCAGCAGCTTAGTGGTGGGGGCTGGAAACACCATATATTTT
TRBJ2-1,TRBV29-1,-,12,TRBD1,CSVGDRSNEQFF,TGCAGCGTTGGGGACAGGTCGAATGAGCAGTTCTTC
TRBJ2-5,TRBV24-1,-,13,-,CATSDGQEETQYF,TGTGCCACCAGTGATGGGCAGGAAGAGACCCAGTACTTC
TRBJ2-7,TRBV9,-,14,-,CASSVGQSSYEQYF,TGTGCCAGCAGCGTAGGACAGAGCTCCTACGAGCAGTACTTC
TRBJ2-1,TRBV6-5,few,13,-,CASRLDGNNEQFF,TGTGCCAGCAGACTCGACGGGAACAATGAGCAGTTCTTC
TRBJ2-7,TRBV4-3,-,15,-,CASSQVTGRFDEQYF,TGCGCCAGCAGCCAAGTCACAGGGAGGTTCGACGAGCAGTACTTC
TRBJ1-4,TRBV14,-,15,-,CASSLRDGRNEKLFF,TGTGCCAGCAGCCTTCGGGACGGCCGTAATGAAAAACTGTTTTTT
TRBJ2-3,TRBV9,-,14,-,CASSLRPGPDTQYF,TGTGCCAGCAGCCTTAGACCGGGCCCAGATACGCAGTATTTT
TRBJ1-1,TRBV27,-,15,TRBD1,CASSSPDRGGTEAFF,TGTGCCAGCAGTTCCCCGGACAGGGGGGGGACTGAAGCTTTCTTT
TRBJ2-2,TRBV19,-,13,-,CASKKGMDGELFF,TGTGCCAGTAAAAAGGGCATGGACGGGGAGCTGTTTTTT
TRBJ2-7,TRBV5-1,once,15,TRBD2,CASSLTSGAYYEQYF,TGCGCCAGCAGCTTGACTAGCGGGGCCTATTACGAGCAGTACTTC
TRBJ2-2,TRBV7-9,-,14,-,CASSPDRNTGELFF,TGTGCCAGCAGCCCCGACCGGAACACCGGGGAGCTGTTTTTT
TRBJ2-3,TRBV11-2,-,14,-,CASSLGGATDTQYF,TGTGCCAGCAGCTTAGGGGGGGCGACAGATACGCAGTATTTT